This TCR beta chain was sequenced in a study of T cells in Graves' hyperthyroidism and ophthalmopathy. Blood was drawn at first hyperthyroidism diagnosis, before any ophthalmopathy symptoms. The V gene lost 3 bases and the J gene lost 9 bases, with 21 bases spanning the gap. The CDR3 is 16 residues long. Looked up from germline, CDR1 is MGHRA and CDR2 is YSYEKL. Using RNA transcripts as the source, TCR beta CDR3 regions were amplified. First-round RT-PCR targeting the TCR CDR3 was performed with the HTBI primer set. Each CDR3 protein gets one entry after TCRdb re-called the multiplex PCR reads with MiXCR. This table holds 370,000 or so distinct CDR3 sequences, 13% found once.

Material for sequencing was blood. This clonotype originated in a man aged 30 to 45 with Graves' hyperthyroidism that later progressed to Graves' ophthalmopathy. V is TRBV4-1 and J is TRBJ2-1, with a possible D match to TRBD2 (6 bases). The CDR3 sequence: CASSHPGTGPRGEQFF. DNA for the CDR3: TGCGCCAGCAGCCATCCCGGGACTGGGCCGAGGGGTGAGCAGTTCTTC.